This T cell receptor beta chain was captured by sequencing in a study of T cells in Graves' hyperthyroidism and ophthalmopathy. Study findings and constraints: Also found in blood were most expanded thyroid clonotypes above 0.001. Prediction of ophthalmopathy progression came a median roughly 6.7 months pre-onset.

Ten or more counts support this clonotype. Its matching antigen is unknown. V lost 2 bases to trimming and J lost 7 bases, with 13 bases between them. Germline V CDR1 and CDR2: SGHKS, YYEKEE (reference sequence). The CDR3 totals 14 residues. Amplified TCR beta CDR3 regions derived from RNA transcripts. A set of HTBI primers served as the primers for a first-round RT-PCR of the TCR CDR3. MiXCR, applied by TCRdb to the multiplex PCR reads, yields one record per CDR3 protein. The table lists 300,000 to 450,000 distinct CDR3 sequences, 15% to 20% of them singletons, with less than 20% in the top ten. This TCR was sampled from a woman aged 40 to 50 with Graves' ophthalmopathy. This rearrangement joins TRBV5-5 to TRBJ1-5, with D possibly being TRBD1 (5 bases). The sequenced sample was blood. Written as DNA, the CDR3 is TGTGCCAGCAGCTTTAGCGGGACGGTGCAGCCCCAGCATTTT. Translated, it gives CASSFSGTVQPQHF. The complete variable domain, with remaining parts taken from reference TRBV5-5 and TRBJ1-5, reads DAGVTQSPTHLIKTRGQQVTLRCSPISGHKSVSWYQQVLGQGPQFIFQYYEKEERGRGNFPDRFSARQFPNYSSELNVNALLLGDSALYLCASSFSGTVQPQHFGDGTRLSIL.